These T cell receptor beta chains were read from a single sample in a study of T cells in Graves' hyperthyroidism and ophthalmopathy. MiXCR, applied by TCRdb to the multiplex PCR reads, yields one record per CDR3 protein. The data contain hundreds of thousands of distinct CDR3 sequences, under 25% of them singletons. Input material: blood. The receptors originated from a man aged 25-45 years with Graves' ophthalmopathy. Each CDR3 is given with its conserved first and last residue. The D gene is left open where the match is weak. The size field is filled for only some rows; it gives once, few, many or a size class.

V gene: TRBV7-8; D gene: -; J gene: TRBJ1-4; clone size: many; CDR3 DNA: TGTGCCAGCAGCTTATCTCTCGGGGAAGCGGAAAAACTGTTTTTT; CDR3 protein: CASSLSLGEAEKLFF
V gene: TRBV27; D gene: -; J gene: TRBJ1-1; clone size: many; CDR3 DNA: TGTGCCAGCAGTACGCTGGGGGGCACTGAAGCTTTCTTT; CDR3 protein: CASSTLGGTEAFF
V gene: TRBV4-1; D gene: -; J gene: TRBJ1-5; clone size: -; CDR3 DNA: TGCGCCAGCAGCCAAGAAGCCCTAACTAGCAATCAGCCCCAGCATTTT; CDR3 protein: CASSQEALTSNQPQHF
V gene: TRBV20-1; D gene: TRBD1; J gene: TRBJ1-5; clone size: few; CDR3 DNA: TGCAGTGCTAGAGGGACAGGGGGCAACAATCAGCCCCAGCATTTT; CDR3 protein: CSARGTGGNNQPQHF
V gene: TRBV10-1; D gene: -; J gene: TRBJ1-4; clone size: -; CDR3 DNA: TGTGTCAGCAGTTACACTTTGATGGAGACTAATGAAAAACTGTTTTTT; CDR3 protein: CVSSYTLMETNEKLFF
V gene: TRBV4-1; D gene: TRBD2; J gene: TRBJ2-4; clone size: few; CDR3 DNA: TGCGCCAGCAGCCAAGCCCTTAGCGGGAGCGTGGGAAACATTCAGTACTTC; CDR3 protein: CASSQALSGSVGNIQYF
V gene: TRBV11-2; D gene: TRBD1; J gene: TRBJ2-6; clone size: few; CDR3 DNA: TGTGCCAGCAGCGCATCGGGACAGATACCCTCTGGGGCCAACGTCCTGACTTTC; CDR3 protein: CASSASGQIPSGANVLTF
V gene: TRBV7-2; D gene: TRBD2; J gene: TRBJ2-7; clone size: -; CDR3 DNA: TGTGCCAGCAGCTTAGGTGGCGGGAGATCTACTTACGAGCAGTACTTC; CDR3 protein: CASSLGGGRSTYEQYF
V gene: TRBV6-1; D gene: TRBD1; J gene: TRBJ1-6; clone size: -; CDR3 DNA: TGTGCCAGCAGAACCGGGGCAGGGGGAGATTCACCCCTCCACTTT; CDR3 protein: CASRTGAGGDSPLHF
V gene: TRBV28; D gene: -; J gene: TRBJ1-1; clone size: many; CDR3 DNA: TGTGCCAGCACCCCCATATTAGGGTCCACCATGAACACTGAAGCTTTCTTT; CDR3 protein: CASTPILGSTMNTEAFF
V gene: TRBV6-1; D gene: -; J gene: TRBJ2-2; clone size: -; CDR3 DNA: TGTGCCAGCAATACAGCCCCGAACACCGGGGAGCTGTTTTTT; CDR3 protein: CASNTAPNTGELFF
V gene: TRBV28; D gene: -; J gene: TRBJ1-5; clone size: many; CDR3 DNA: TGTGCCAGCACCGAAAGACTTCAACAGCCCCAGCATTTT; CDR3 protein: CASTERLQQPQHF
V gene: TRBV20-1; D gene: TRBD1; J gene: TRBJ2-3; clone size: few; CDR3 DNA: TGCAGTGCTAGAGATCAGGGGGTTAGCACAGATACGCAGTATTTT; CDR3 protein: CSARDQGVSTDTQYF
V gene: TRBV5-6; D gene: TRBD2; J gene: TRBJ2-7; clone size: -; CDR3 DNA: TGTGCCAGCAGCTTACCCCCGGGACTAGCGGGAGATTGGAGGCAGTACTTC; CDR3 protein: CASSLPPGLAGDWRQYF
V gene: TRBV7-3; D gene: TRBD2; J gene: TRBJ2-3; clone size: -; CDR3 DNA: TGTGCCAGCAGCTTTGACGCGGGGGCAGATACGCAGTATTTT; CDR3 protein: CASSFDAGADTQYF
V gene: TRBV20-1; D gene: -; J gene: TRBJ2-3; clone size: many; CDR3 DNA: TGCAGTGCTAGAGGACTAGTCAGCACAGATACGCAGTATTTT; CDR3 protein: CSARGLVSTDTQYF
V gene: TRBV2; D gene: TRBD2; J gene: TRBJ2-7; clone size: many; CDR3 DNA: TGTGCCAGCAGTGAAGCCAGCGGGAACTTCTACGAGCAGTACTTC; CDR3 protein: CASSEASGNFYEQYF
V gene: TRBV7-2; D gene: -; J gene: TRBJ2-5; clone size: few; CDR3 DNA: TGTGCCAGCAGCTTACTGGCGTTTGTAGCGGAAGGGCCTGAACTCCAGTACTTC; CDR3 protein: CASSLLAFVAEGPELQYF
V gene: TRBV3-1; D gene: TRBD2; J gene: TRBJ2-3; clone size: many; CDR3 DNA: TGTGCCAGCAGCCAAGTAGCGGGAGTTAGCACGCAGTATTTT; CDR3 protein: CASSQVAGVSTQYF
V gene: TRBV27; D gene: TRBD2; J gene: TRBJ2-3; clone size: few; CDR3 DNA: TGTGCCAGCAGTTTACGGGCGGGAGTTCGCACAGATACGCAGTATTTT; CDR3 protein: CASSLRAGVRTDTQYF
V gene: TRBV6-2/TRBV6-3; D gene: TRBD1; J gene: TRBJ2-7; clone size: many; CDR3 DNA: TGTGCCAGCAGTTACGGGACAGGCGAGCAGTACTTC; CDR3 protein: CASSYGTGEQYF
V gene: TRBV20-1; D gene: TRBD1; J gene: TRBJ2-7; clone size: few; CDR3 DNA: TGCAGTGCTAGAGATGTTAATAATAGGGACAGGATCACCTACGAGCAGTACTTC; CDR3 protein: CSARDVNNRDRITYEQYF
V gene: TRBV20-1; D gene: -; J gene: TRBJ1-1; clone size: few; CDR3 DNA: TGCAGTGCTCCCTCCCGGGGGGGGGCTTGGACTGAAGCTTTCTTT; CDR3 protein: CSAPSRGGAWTEAFF
V gene: TRBV7-3; D gene: -; J gene: TRBJ1-2; clone size: few; CDR3 DNA: TGTGCCAGCAGCTTAGCGGGGAAGCAGGGCTACACCTTC; CDR3 protein: CASSLAGKQGYTF
V gene: TRBV30; D gene: -; J gene: TRBJ2-1; clone size: -; CDR3 DNA: TGTGCCTGGAGTGTCTTGGGCGGAACCTACAATGAGCAGTTCTTC; CDR3 protein: CAWSVLGGTYNEQFF
V gene: TRBV11-1; D gene: TRBD1; J gene: TRBJ2-2; clone size: -; CDR3 DNA: TGTGCCAGCAGCGCCGACAGGGGGCCAACCGGGGAGCTGTTTTTT; CDR3 protein: CASSADRGPTGELFF
V gene: TRBV4-1; D gene: TRBD1; J gene: TRBJ2-5; clone size: -; CDR3 DNA: TGCGCCAGCAGCCAAGGACAGGGGGCGGTCGGGGAGACCCAGTACTTC; CDR3 protein: CASSQGQGAVGETQYF
V gene: TRBV9; D gene: -; J gene: TRBJ1-5; clone size: -; CDR3 DNA: TGTGCCAGCAGCGTGGGGTATGGGGGAATCCAGCCCCAGCATTTT; CDR3 protein: CASSVGYGGIQPQHF
V gene: TRBV7-8; D gene: -; J gene: TRBJ1-1; clone size: many; CDR3 DNA: TGTGCCAGCAGCCCGGAGCCCTACACTGAAGCTTTCTTT; CDR3 protein: CASSPEPYTEAFF